The 20 T cell receptor beta chains below were found in one sample sequenced in a study of T cell repertoires in cytomegalovirus infection. TCRdb fed the reads into MiXCR, producing one record per CDR3 protein. The sample consists of hundreds of thousands of distinct CDR3 sequences, about 11% of them appearing once. Sequences were obtained from PBMCs. These receptors were taken from a human donor in good health (CMV status not recorded). Some clones in this sample may be carry-over from other donors' samples.

This clonotype was detected ten times or more. The chain employs TRBV7-2 and TRBJ1-2, with a possible D match to TRBD1 (5 bases). V was cut by 2 bases and J by 4 bases, with 14 bases left in between. There are 15 residues in the CDR3. Germline loops: CDR1 SGHTA, CDR2 FQGNSA. The CDR3 DNA is TGTGCCAGCAGCTTAAATAGTGGGGGGTTCTATGGCTACACCTTC. It is translated as CASSLNSGGFYGYTF.

The rearrangement uses TRBV5-1 and TRBJ2-1, with 7 bases fitting TRBD2. This CDR3 is built from 15 residues. CDR1 SGHRS and CDR2 YFSETQ come from the germline V gene. J lost 0 bases, V lost 4 bases, and 4 bases had no gene match. The DNA for the CDR3 is TGCGCCAGCAGCAACCTAGCGGCCTCCTACAATGAGCAGTTCTTC. Its translation is CASSNLAASYNEQFF. The full variable domain, with the rest looked up from reference TRBV5-1 and TRBJ2-1, is KAGVTQTPRYLIKTRGQQVTLSCSPISGHRSVSWYQQTPGQGLQFLFEYFSETQRNKGNFPGRFSGRQFSNSRSEMNVSTLELGDSALYLCASSNLAASYNEQFFGPGTRLTVL.

This clonotype was observed at least ten times. DNA for the CDR3: TGTGCCAGTAGTATCCCACGCGGAACTGCTGGGGCCAACGTCCTGACTTTC. As protein: CASSIPRGTAGANVLTF. This chain uses TRBV19 with TRBJ2-6; D is unclear. Germline V gene sequence: CDR1 LNHDA, CDR2 SQIVND (reference sequence). Trimming stripped 3 bases from V and 2 bases from J, with 14 bases between. This CDR3 spans 17 amino acids. The full variable domain, in which reference TRBV19 and TRBJ2-6 provide the parts outside the CDR3, is DGGITQSPKYLFRKEGQNVTLSCEQNLNHDAMYWYRQDPGQGLRLIYYSQIVNDFQKGDIAEGYSVSREKKESFPLTVTSAQKNPTAFYLCASSIPRGTAGANVLTFGAGSRLTVL.

The rearrangement links TRBV7-9 to TRBJ2-3, with D possibly TRBD2 on 5 matching bases. With 5 bases removed from V and 0 bases from J, the gap between germline ends came to 15 bases. Germline loops: CDR1 SEHNR, CDR2 FQNEAQ (reference sequence). The CDR3 runs 16 residues. CDR3 nucleotides: TGTGCCAGCAGCGCCCGTCCGGACTCCAGCACAGATACGCAGTATTTT. It encodes CASSARPDSSTDTQYF.

The chain uses TRBV6-5 and TRBJ2-5; no definite D call. The CDR3 spans 16 residues. Trimming shortened V by 0 bases and J by 5 bases, and 16 bases separated the two germline ends. Germline CDR1 reads MNHEY; CDR2 reads SVGAGI. In nucleotides, the CDR3 is TGTGCCAGCAGTTACTCGATCCTTACCCAGGTTGAGACCCAGTACTTC. Translated, it gives CASSYSILTQVETQYF.

J is TRBJ2-7 and V is TRBV29-1; D gene uncertain. Per the germline V gene, CDR1 is SQVTM and CDR2 is ANQGSEA. Trimming took 4 bases from V and 3 from J, leaving 10 bases between them. This CDR3 contains 12 residues. CDR3 sequence reads: CSVASTFYEQYF. CDR3 sequence (DNA): TGCAGCGTTGCCTCCACCTTCTACGAGCAGTACTTC.

In this sample, this clonotype turned up many times. The genes are TRBV7-9 and TRBJ2-3; the match to TRBD2 covers 7 bases. Germline V gives CDR1 SEHNR, CDR2 FQNEAQ (reference sequence). Trimming cost V 4 bases and J 1 base; bases outside gene matches: 5. This CDR3 has 15 residues. The CDR3 DNA follows: TGTGCCAGCAGCTCGTTAGCGGGCCGCACAGATACGCAGTATTTT. It specifies CASSSLAGRTDTQYF.

This clonotype was counted many times. The V gene is TRBV12-3 or TRBV12-4, the J gene TRBJ1-6, with a tentative D call TRBD1 (6 bases). This CDR3 has 14 residues. Trimming cost V 6 bases and J 10 bases, with 16 bases left between them. CDR3 residues: CASSLGGERSPLHF. CDR3 nucleotides: TGTGCCAGCAGCCTAGGGGGGGAAAGATCACCCCTCCACTTT.

This clonotype has at least ten counts. The chain joins TRBV19 to TRBJ2-1; 7 nucleotides line up with TRBD1. Per germline, CDR1 LNHDA and CDR2 SQIVND (reference sequence). The CDR3 length is 14 residues. The V and J ends lost 8 bases and 12 bases, in that order; junction bases with no gene match: 16. The CDR3 protein is CASGAGTVDAGQFF. The CDR3 region has the DNA TGTGCCAGTGGCGCCGGGACAGTTGACGCTGGGCAGTTCTTC.

The chain employs TRBV3-1 and TRBJ2-3; no firm D call. There are 15 residues in the CDR3. Germline CDR1 reads LGHDT; CDR2 reads YNNKEL (reference sequence). The V end lost 0 bases, the J end lost 0 bases, and 7 bases lay between the germline ends. CDR3: CASSQEATSTDTQYF. The CDR3 DNA follows: TGTGCCAGCAGCCAAGAAGCGACTAGCACAGATACGCAGTATTTT.

This clonotype was detected ten times or more. This rearrangement joins TRBV7-9 to TRBJ1-6; 9 nucleotides line up with TRBD1. V gave up 5 bases and J gave up 7 bases; unmatched junction bases: 9. There are 16 residues in the CDR3. Germline lookup yields CDR1 SEHNR and CDR2 FQNEAQ (reference sequence). The CDR3: CASSRWTGVGNSPLHF. DNA of the CDR3: TGTGCCAGCAGCCGTTGGACAGGGGTGGGAAATTCACCCCTCCACTTT.

This clonotype was counted ten times or more. The chain recombines TRBV2 with TRBJ1-2; no reliable D call. V was clipped by 1 base and J by 7 bases, with 7 bases between them. The CDR3 covers 12 residues. Germline assignment: CDR1 SNHLY and CDR2 FYNNEI. The CDR3 sequence is CASSEVAGGYTF. The DNA for the CDR3 is TGTGCCAGCAGTGAAGTGGCAGGTGGCTACACCTTC.

This clonotype was counted ten times or more. CDR3 nucleotide sequence: TGTGCCAGCACAAAGGGGGATACGCAGTATTTT. Protein: CASTKGDTQYF. V usage is TRBV6-6 and J usage is TRBJ2-3; weak D call: TRBD1 (5 bases). The CDR3 has 11 amino acids. The germline V and J ends were trimmed by 7 bases and 6 bases, with 8 bases remaining between them. Germline CDR1 MNHNY, CDR2 SVGAGI (reference sequence).

The chain combines TRBV7-2 with TRBJ1-1, with TRBD1 matching 7 bases. Germline CDR1 SGHTA, CDR2 FQGNSA. V shed 5 bases and J 5 bases; nucleotides not matched to a gene: 5. The CDR3 spans 13 residues. The CDR3 sequence is CASSPQQGTEAFF. The CDR3 DNA reads TGTGCCAGCAGCCCTCAACAGGGGACTGAAGCTTTCTTT.

The J gene is TRBJ2-1, the V gene TRBV20-1, with 10 bases lining up with TRBD2. J was trimmed by 6 bases and V by 1 base; bases with no gene match: 6. Germline V gives CDR1 DFQATT, CDR2 SNEGSKA (reference sequence). This CDR3 contains 15 residues. The CDR3 loop is CSARVPAGGGNEQFF. CDR3 coding DNA: TGCAGTGCTAGAGTCCCAGCGGGGGGGGGCAATGAGCAGTTCTTC.

This clonotype occurred many times. V usage is TRBV6-5 and J usage is TRBJ2-7; 9 nucleotides align to TRBD2. Losses at the gene ends were 5 bases for V and 4 bases for J; bases not matched to a gene: 3. Germline CDR1 MNHEY, CDR2 SVGAGI. The CDR3 is 13 amino acids. The chain's CDR3 is CASSNSGGYEQYF. The CDR3 nucleotides are TGTGCCAGCAGTAATAGCGGGGGATACGAGCAGTACTTC.

This clonotype was observed at least ten times. The rearrangement joins TRBV20-1 to TRBJ1-5; TRBD1 matches at 7 bases. Germline V gene data show CDR1 as DFQATT and CDR2 as SNEGSKA (reference sequence). This CDR3 has 14 amino acids. V dropped 0 bases and J dropped 4; count of bases not matched to a gene: 3. The DNA for the CDR3 is TGCAGTGCTAGAGATTACAGGGGAAATCAGCCCCAGCATTTT. Translating it yields CSARDYRGNQPQHF.

This clonotype occurred many times. The V call is TRBV6-5, the J call TRBJ1-2; D remains ambiguous. CDR1 MNHEY and CDR2 SVGAGI come from the germline V gene. The CDR3 covers 13 residues. With 2 bases removed from V and 2 bases from J, the gap between germline ends came to 6 bases. In DNA form, the CDR3 reads TGTGCCAGCAGTTACAGACGAAACTATGGCTACACCTTC. Translation: CASSYRRNYGYTF.

This clonotype was counted ten times or more. The gene calls are TRBV3-1 and TRBJ1-2, with unresolved D. V was clipped by 1 base and J by 3 bases, with 9 bases between them. From germline, CDR1 is LGHDT and CDR2 YNNKEL (reference sequence). The CDR3 sequence is 14 residues long. In nucleotides, the CDR3 is TGTGCCAGCAGCCAAGGTGAATTGGACTATGGCTACACCTTC. This sequence encodes CASSQGELDYGYTF.

Remarks on this clonotype: A read error may account for a junction end that differs from germline. V and J are TRBV29-1 and TRBJ2-6; D is unclear. Germline V gives CDR1 SQVTM, CDR2 ANQGSEA. This CDR3 is 14 amino acids long. This chain's CDR3 is CASRPVSGANVLTF. CDR3 sequence (DNA): TGTGCCTCACGCCCAGTATCTGGGGCCAACGTCCTGACTTTC.